One sample yielded the 7 T cell receptor beta chains listed below, sequenced in a study of blood T cell repertoires in COVID-19 (dated by TCRdb to the early 2020s). The library was built by means of the immunoSEQ multiplex PCR assay. Entries here come from immuneACCESS through TCRdb and include only in-frame sequences with V and J called. Some clones fail to appear in such tables; in the studies checked, an unresolved V gene covers under half of the shortfall, and the cause of the remainder is unknown. Here the sample has 300,000 or so clones; more than 75% occur a single time. The ten top clones hold about 7.8% of the sample. Sequenced input: peripheral blood. These receptors were taken from a woman aged 45-65 years who had recovered from COVID-19.

The rearrangement joins TRBV20-1 to TRBJ1-6; D is ambiguous. The CDR3 runs to 13 residues. CDR1 and CDR2 from the germline V gene are DFQATT and SNEGSKA (reference sequence). Trimming took off 3 bases at V and 10 bases at J, with 13 bases between the two ends. CDR3 DNA: TGCAGTGCTAGTCAAGGCGACGGGTCACCCCTCCACTTT. The encoded protein is CSASQGDGSPLHF.

The V and J genes are TRBV6-5 and TRBJ2-7; 8 nucleotides match TRBD1. V gave up 6 bases and J gave up 4 bases; unmatched junction bases: 8. Germline-derived CDR1 and CDR2 are MNHEY and SVGAGI. This CDR3 is 14 amino acids long. CDR3 amino acids: CASSTNRGSYEQYF. The CDR3 bases are TGTGCCAGCAGCACTAACAGGGGGTCGTACGAGCAGTACTTC.

The V and J genes are TRBV9 and TRBJ2-1; the match to TRBD2 covers 13 bases. CDR1 and CDR2 from the germline V gene are SGDLS and YYNGEE. The CDR3 spans 15 residues. V lost 3 bases, J lost 9 bases, and 6 bases stayed unmatched. DNA for the CDR3: TGTGCCAGCAGCGCGGGGGGACTAGCGGGGTTTGAGCAGTTCTTC. Translation: CASSAGGLAGFEQFF.

The rearrangement joins TRBV7-2 to TRBJ1-4, with 7 bases fitting TRBD1. The ends lost 4 bases at V and 8 bases at J; junction bases unmatched: 4. Germline V gene data show CDR1 as SGHTA and CDR2 as FQGNSA. The CDR3 sequence is 13 residues long. The CDR3 bases are TGTGCCAGCAGCTGGTCGACAGGGGAAAAACTGTTTTTT. Translated: CASSWSTGEKLFF.

V usage is TRBV28 and J usage is TRBJ1-6; 8 bases match TRBD1. CDR1 and CDR2 (germline): MDHEN, SYDVKM. This CDR3 is built from 15 residues. V shed 2 bases, J shed 10 bases, and the junction held 7 bases outside the gene matches. The chain's CDR3 is CASSLQTGERSPLHF. CDR3 in DNA: TGTGCCAGCAGTTTACAGACAGGGGAACGATCACCCCTCCACTTT.

This chain uses TRBV18 with TRBJ2-1; 10 nucleotides line up with TRBD2. Germline loops: CDR1 KGHSH, CDR2 LQKENI. V trimming: 4 bases; J trimming: 5 bases; junction bases outside the gene matches: 8. The CDR3 totals 16 residues. CDR3 DNA sequence: TGTGCCAGCTCACGGATTGGGACTAGCGTCCACAATGAGCAGTTCTTC. This encodes CASSRIGTSVHNEQFF. The full variable domain, its missing parts supplied by reference TRBV18 and TRBJ2-1, is NAGVMQNPRHLVRRRGQEARLRCSPMKGHSHVYWYRQLPEEGLKFMVYLQKENIIDESGMPKERFSAEFPKEGPSILRIQQVVRGDSAAYFCASSRIGTSVHNEQFFGPGTRLTVL.

This clone was detected a few times. The V call is TRBV5-1, the J call TRBJ2-7, with D possibly being TRBD2 (5 bases). The germline V gene encodes CDR1 SGHRS and CDR2 YFSETQ. Between the trimmed V and J ends, which lost 0 bases and 5 bases, there was a span of 9 bases. The CDR3 is 13 residues long. The CDR3 DNA is TGCGCCAGCAGCTTGGTAGAGGGTAACGAGCAGTACTTC. Translation gives CASSLVEGNEQYF. Full variable domain (outside the CDR3, taken from reference TRBV5-1 and TRBJ2-7): KAGVTQTPRYLIKTRGQQVTLSCSPISGHRSVSWYQQTPGQGLQFLFEYFSETQRNKGNFPGRFSGRQFSNSRSEMNVSTLELGDSALYLCASSLVEGNEQYFGPGTRLTVT.